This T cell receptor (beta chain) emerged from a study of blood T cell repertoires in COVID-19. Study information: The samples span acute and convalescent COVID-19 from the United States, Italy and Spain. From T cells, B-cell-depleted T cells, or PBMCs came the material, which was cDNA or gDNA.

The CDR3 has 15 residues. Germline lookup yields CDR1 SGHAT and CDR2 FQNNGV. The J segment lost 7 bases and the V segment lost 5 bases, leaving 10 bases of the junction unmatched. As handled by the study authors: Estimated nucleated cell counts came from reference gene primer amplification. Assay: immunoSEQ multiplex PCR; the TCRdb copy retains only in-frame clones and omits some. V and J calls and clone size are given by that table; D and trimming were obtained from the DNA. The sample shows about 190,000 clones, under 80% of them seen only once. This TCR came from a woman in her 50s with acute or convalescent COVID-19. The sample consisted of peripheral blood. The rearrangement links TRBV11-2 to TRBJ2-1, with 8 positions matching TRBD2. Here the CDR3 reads CASSHDYSGGNEQFF. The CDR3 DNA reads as TGTGCCAGCAGCCACGACTACTCGGGGGGGAATGAGCAGTTCTTC.